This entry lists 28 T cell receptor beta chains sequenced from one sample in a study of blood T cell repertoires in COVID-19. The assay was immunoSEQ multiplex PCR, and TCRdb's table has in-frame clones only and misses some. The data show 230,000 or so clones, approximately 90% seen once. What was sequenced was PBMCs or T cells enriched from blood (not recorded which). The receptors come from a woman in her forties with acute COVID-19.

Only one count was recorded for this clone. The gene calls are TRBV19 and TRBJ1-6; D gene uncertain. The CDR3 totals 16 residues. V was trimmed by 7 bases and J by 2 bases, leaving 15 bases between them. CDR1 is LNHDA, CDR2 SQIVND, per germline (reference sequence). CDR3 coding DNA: TGTGCCAGTACCCAGCGGGCACGCACCTATAATTCACCCCTCCACTTT. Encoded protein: CASTQRARTYNSPLHF.

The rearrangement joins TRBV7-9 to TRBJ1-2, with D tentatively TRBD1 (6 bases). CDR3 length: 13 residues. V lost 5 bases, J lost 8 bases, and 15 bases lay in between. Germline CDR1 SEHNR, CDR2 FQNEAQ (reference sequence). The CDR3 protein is CASSVESRGGYTF. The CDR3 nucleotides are TGTGCCAGCAGCGTAGAAAGCAGGGGAGGCTACACCTTC.

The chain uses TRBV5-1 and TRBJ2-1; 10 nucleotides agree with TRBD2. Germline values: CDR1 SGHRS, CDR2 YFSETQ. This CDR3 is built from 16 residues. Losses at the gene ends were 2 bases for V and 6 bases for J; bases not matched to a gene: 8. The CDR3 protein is CASSFYQRGGANEQFF. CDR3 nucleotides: TGCGCCAGCAGCTTTTACCAGCGGGGGGGCGCCAATGAGCAGTTCTTC. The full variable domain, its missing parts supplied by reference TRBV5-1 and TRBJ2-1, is KAGVTQTPRYLIKTRGQQVTLSCSPISGHRSVSWYQQTPGQGLQFLFEYFSETQRNKGNFPGRFSGRQFSNSRSEMNVSTLELGDSALYLCASSFYQRGGANEQFFGPGTRLTVL.

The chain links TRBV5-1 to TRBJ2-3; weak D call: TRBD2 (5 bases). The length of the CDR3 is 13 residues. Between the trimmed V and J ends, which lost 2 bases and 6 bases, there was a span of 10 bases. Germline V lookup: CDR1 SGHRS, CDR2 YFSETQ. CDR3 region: CASSFGEPDTQYF. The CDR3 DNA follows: TGCGCCAGCAGCTTCGGGGAGCCGGATACGCAGTATTTT.

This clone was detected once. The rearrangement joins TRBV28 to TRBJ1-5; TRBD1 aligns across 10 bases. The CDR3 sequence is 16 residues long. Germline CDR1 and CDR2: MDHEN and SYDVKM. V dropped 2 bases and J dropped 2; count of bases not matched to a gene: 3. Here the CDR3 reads CASSLGQGVGNQPQHF. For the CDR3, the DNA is TGTGCCAGCAGTTTAGGACAGGGGGTTGGCAATCAGCCCCAGCATTTT.

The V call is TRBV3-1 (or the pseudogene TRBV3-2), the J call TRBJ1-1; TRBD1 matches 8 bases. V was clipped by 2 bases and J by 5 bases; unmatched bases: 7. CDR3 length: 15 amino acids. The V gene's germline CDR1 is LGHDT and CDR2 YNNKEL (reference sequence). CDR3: CASSQSPGGWTEAFF. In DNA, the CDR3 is TGTGCCAGCAGCCAATCCCCAGGGGGCTGGACTGAAGCTTTCTTT.

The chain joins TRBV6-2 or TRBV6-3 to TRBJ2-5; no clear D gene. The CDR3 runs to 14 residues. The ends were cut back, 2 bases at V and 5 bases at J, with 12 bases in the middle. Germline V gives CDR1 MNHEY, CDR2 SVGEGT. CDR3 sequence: CASSYLGKRETQYF. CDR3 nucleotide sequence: TGTGCCAGCAGTTACCTAGGAAAAAGGGAGACCCAGTACTTC.

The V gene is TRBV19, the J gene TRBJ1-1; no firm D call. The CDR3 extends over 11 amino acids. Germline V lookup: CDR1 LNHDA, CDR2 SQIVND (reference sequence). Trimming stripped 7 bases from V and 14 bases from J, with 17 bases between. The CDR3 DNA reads TGTGCCAGTACAGAGGGCAGCTATCCATTCTTT. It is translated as CASTEGSYPFF.

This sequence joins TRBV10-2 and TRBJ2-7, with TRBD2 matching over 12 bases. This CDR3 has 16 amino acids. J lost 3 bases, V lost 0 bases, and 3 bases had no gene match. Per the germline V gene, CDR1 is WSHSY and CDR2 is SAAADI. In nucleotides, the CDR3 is TGCGCCAGCAGTGAGTCAGTACTAGCGGGGGGCTACGAGCAGTACTTC. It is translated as CASSESVLAGGYEQYF.

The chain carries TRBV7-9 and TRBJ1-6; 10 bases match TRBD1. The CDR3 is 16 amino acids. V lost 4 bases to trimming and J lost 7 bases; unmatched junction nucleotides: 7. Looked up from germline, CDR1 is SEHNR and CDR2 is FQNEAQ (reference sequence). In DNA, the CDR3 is TGTGCCAGCAGCTCACTGGGACAGGGGCGCAATTCACCCCTCCACTTT. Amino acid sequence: CASSSLGQGRNSPLHF.

Written as DNA, the CDR3 is TGCGCCAGCAGGCAGGGGGTTAACACCGGGGAGCTGTTTTTT. It is translated as CASRQGVNTGELFF. The chain carries TRBV10-1 and TRBJ2-2; 7 bases map to TRBD1. The CDR3 has 14 residues. CDR1 is WNHNN, CDR2 SYGVQD, per germline (reference sequence). V was pared by 6 bases and J by 2 bases, with 3 bases of the junction left unmatched.

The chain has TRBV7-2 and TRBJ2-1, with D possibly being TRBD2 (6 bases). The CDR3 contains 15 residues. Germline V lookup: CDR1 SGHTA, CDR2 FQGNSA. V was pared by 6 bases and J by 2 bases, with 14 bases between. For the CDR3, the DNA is TGTGCCAGCAGTCCTGGGCGGGGAACCTACAATGAGCAGTTCTTC. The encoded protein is CASSPGRGTYNEQFF.

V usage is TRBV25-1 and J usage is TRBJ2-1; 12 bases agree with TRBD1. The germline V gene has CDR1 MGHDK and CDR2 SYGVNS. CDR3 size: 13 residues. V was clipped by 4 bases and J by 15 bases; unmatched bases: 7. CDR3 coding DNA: TGTGCCAGCAGTGGCCGGGACAGGGGGCGTATGTTCTTC. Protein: CASSGRDRGRMFF.

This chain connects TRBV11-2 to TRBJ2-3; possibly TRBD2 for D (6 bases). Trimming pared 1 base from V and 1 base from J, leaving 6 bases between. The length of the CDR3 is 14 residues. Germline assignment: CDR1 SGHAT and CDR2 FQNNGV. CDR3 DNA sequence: TGTGCCAGCAGCTTAGGACTAGGCACAGATACGCAGTATTTT. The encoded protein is CASSLGLGTDTQYF.

The CDR3: CASSLEGRGSYETQYF. The DNA of the CDR3 is TGTGCCAGCAGCTTAGAGGGAAGGGGGAGTTATGAGACCCAGTACTTC. The chain combines TRBV7-2 with TRBJ2-5, with a tentative D call TRBD1 (6 bases). CDR1 is SGHTA, CDR2 FQGNSA, per germline. V was shortened by 1 base and J by 5 bases, with 17 bases between the two germline ends. The CDR3 is 16 residues long.

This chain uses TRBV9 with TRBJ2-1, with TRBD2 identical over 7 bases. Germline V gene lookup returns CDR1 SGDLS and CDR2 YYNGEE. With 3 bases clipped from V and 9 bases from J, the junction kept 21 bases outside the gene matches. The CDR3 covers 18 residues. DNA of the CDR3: TGTGCCAGCAGCGAAAACGACCGACTAGCAGGCGTGGAGTCTGAGCAGTTCTTC. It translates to CASSENDRLAGVESEQFF.

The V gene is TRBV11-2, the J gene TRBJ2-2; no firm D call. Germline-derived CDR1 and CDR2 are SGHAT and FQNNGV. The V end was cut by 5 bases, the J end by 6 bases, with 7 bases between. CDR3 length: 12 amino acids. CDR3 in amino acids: CASSREAGELFF. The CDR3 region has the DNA TGTGCCAGCAGCCGCGAAGCCGGGGAGCTGTTTTTT.

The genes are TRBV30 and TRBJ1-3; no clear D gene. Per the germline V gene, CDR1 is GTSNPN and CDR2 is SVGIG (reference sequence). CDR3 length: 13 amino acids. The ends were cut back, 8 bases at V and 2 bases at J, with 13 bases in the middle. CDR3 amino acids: CAGYQEAGNTIYF. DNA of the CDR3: TGTGCCGGGTATCAGGAGGCTGGAAACACCATATATTTT.

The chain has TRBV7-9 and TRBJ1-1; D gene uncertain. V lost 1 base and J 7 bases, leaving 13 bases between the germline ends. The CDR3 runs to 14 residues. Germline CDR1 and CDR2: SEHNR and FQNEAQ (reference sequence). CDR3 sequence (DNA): TGTGCCAGCAGCTTAGGTGGCCGCCTGAATGAAGCTTTCTTT. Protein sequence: CASSLGGRLNEAFF.

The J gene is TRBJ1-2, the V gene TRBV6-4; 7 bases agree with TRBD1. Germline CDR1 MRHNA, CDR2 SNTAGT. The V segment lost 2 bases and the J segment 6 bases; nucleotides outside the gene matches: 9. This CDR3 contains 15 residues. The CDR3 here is CASSDRGRQVDGYTF. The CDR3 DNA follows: TGTGCCAGCAGTGACAGGGGGCGTCAGGTCGATGGCTACACCTTC.

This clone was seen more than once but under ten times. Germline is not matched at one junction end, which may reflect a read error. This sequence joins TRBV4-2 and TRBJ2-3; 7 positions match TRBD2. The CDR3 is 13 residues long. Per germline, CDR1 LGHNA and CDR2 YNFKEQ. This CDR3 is CASSQLGTTRRNF. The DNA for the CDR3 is TGTGCCAGCAGCCAGCTTGGGACTACCCGCCGGAATTTT.

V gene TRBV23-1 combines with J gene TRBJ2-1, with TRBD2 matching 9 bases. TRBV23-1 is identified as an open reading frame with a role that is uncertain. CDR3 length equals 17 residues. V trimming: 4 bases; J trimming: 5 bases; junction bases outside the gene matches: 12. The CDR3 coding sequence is TGCGCCAGCAGTCCAACTCACCGACTAGCGGAAGACAATGAGCAGTTCTTC. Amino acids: CASSPTHRLAEDNEQFF.

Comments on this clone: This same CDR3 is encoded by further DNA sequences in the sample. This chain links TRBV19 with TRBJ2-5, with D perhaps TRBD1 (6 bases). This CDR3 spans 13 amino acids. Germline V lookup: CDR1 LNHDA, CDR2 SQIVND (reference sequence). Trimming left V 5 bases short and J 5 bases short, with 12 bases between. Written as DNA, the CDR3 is TGTGCCAGTAGTGGGTCTAGGGGGGAGACCCAGTACTTC. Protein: CASSGSRGETQYF. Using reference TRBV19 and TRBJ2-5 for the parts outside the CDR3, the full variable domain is DGGITQSPKYLFRKEGQNVTLSCEQNLNHDAMYWYRQDPGQGLRLIYYSQIVNDFQKGDIAEGYSVSREKKESFPLTVTSAQKNPTAFYLCASSGSRGETQYFGPGTRLLVL.

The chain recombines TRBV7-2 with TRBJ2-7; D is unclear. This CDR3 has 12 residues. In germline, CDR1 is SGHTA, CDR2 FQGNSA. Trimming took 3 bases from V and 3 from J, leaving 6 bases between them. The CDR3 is CASSFAGYEQYF. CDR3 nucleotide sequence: TGTGCCAGCAGCTTCGCAGGCTACGAGCAGTACTTC.

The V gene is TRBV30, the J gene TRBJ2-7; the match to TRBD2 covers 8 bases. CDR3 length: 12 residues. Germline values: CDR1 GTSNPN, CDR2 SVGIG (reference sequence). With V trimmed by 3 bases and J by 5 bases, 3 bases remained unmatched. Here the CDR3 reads CAWSYGRDEQYV. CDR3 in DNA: TGTGCCTGGAGCTACGGGAGGGACGAGCAGTACGTC.

The CDR3 here is CASREVGDGYTF. CDR3 bases: TGCGCCAGCAGGGAGGTCGGAGATGGCTACACCTTC. The rearrangement joins TRBV5-1 to TRBJ1-2; D remains unclear. The ends were cut back, 5 bases at V and 6 bases at J, with 11 bases in the middle. Per the germline V gene, CDR1 is SGHRS and CDR2 is YFSETQ. CDR3 size: 12 residues.

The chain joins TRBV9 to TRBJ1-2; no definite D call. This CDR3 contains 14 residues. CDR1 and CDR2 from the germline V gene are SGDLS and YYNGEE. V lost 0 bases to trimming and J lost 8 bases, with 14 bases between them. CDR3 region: CASSVVPEGTGYTF. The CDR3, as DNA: TGTGCCAGCAGCGTAGTCCCTGAGGGTACAGGCTACACCTTC. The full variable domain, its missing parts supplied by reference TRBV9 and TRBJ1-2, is DSGVTQTPKHLITATGQRVTLRCSPRSGDLSVYWYQQSLDQGLQFLIQYYNGEERAKGNILERFSAQQFPDLHSELNLSSLELGDSALYFCASSVVPEGTGYTFGSGTRLTVV.

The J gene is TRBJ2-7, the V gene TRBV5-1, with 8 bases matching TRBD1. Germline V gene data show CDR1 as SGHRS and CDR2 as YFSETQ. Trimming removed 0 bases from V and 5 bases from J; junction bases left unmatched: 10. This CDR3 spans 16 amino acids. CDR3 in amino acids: CASSLADRARRNEQYF. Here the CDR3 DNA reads TGCGCCAGCAGCTTGGCGGACAGGGCCAGGAGGAACGAGCAGTACTTC.